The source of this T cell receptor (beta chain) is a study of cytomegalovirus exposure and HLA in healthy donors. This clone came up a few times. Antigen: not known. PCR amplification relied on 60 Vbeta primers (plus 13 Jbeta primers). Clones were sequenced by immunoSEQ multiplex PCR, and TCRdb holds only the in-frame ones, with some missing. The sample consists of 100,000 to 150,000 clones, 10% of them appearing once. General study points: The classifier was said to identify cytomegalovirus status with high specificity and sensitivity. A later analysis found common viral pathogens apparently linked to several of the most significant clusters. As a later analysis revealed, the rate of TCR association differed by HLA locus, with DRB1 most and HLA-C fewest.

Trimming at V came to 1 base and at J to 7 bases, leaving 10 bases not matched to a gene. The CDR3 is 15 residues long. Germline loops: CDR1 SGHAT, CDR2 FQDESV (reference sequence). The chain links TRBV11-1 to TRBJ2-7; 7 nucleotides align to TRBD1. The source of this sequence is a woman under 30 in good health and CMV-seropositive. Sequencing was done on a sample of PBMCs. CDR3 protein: CASSLGQGKADEQYF. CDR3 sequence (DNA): TGTGCCAGCAGCTTAGGACAGGGAAAGGCGGATGAGCAGTACTTC.